The clone carrying this T cell receptor (beta chain) was observed a handful of times. Its cognate antigen is unknown. These data are taken from a study of T cells in Graves' hyperthyroidism and ophthalmopathy. About the research overall: Peripheral blood was collected at initial diagnosis, before any treatment.

The hyperthyroidism patients had all been newly diagnosed, and their disease duration was under 2 months. Their ages ranged from 18 to 65 years. For the diagnoses, clinical symptoms, serum thyroxine and TRAb, thyroid ultrasound and orbital computed tomography were used. Findings of the study overall: Most thyroid clonotypes expanded above 0.001 appeared in blood too.

The investigators amplified TCR beta CDR3 regions from RNA transcripts. When the TCR CDR3 underwent first-round RT-PCR, the HTBI primer set was used. TCRdb passed the multiplex PCR reads through MiXCR, listing each CDR3 protein once. This sample has roughly 700,000 distinct CDR3 sequences, with 13% to 15% found just once. Germline V gives CDR1 SGHVS, CDR2 FQNEAQ. The CDR3 is made up of 14 amino acids. Trimming cost V 4 bases and J 2 bases, with 11 bases left between them. The J gene is TRBJ1-2, the V gene TRBV7-8; D is unclear. The sequencing input was blood. The TCR was taken from a young woman with Graves' hyperthyroidism. In DNA form, the CDR3 reads TGTGCCAGCAGCTCGCAACAAATCAACTATGGCTACACCTTC. This sequence encodes CASSSQQINYGYTF.